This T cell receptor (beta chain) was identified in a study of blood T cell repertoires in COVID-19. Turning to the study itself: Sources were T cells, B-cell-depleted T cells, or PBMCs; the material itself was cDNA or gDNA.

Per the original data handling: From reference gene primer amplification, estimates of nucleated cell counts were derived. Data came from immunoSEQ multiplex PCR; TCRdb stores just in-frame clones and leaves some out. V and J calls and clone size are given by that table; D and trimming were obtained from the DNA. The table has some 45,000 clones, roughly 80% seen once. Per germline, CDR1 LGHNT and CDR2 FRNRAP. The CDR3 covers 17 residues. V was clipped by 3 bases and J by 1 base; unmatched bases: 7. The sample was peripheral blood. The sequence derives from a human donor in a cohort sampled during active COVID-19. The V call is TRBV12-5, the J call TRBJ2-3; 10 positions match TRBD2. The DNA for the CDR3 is TGTGCTAGTGGTTTAGCGGGAGGGTCCTTCGGCACAGATACGCAGTATTTT. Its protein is CASGLAGGSFGTDTQYF.